The clone carrying this TCR beta chain was counted once. This entry comes from a study of blood T cell repertoires in COVID-19. Study overall: The cDNA or gDNA used as material had been derived from T cells, B-cell-depleted T cells, or PBMCs.

The CDR3 loop spans 14 amino acids. Trimming took 10 bases from V and 3 from J, leaving 17 bases between them. CDR1 and CDR2 from the germline V gene are ENHRY and SYGVKD. Sequenced by immunoSEQ multiplex PCR; TCRdb stores in-frame clones only, minus some. The table has fewer than 250,000 clones, roughly 80% seen once. Sequenced: peripheral blood. The chain employs TRBV10-3 and TRBJ2-3, with TRBD2 as a possible D gene (5 bases). The sequence was obtained from a woman aged 70-85 years with acute or convalescent COVID-19. Here the CDR3 reads CATQGRDQTDTQYF. CDR3 sequence (DNA): TGTGCCACCCAAGGGAGAGACCAAACAGATACGCAGTATTTT.